Below, 29 T cell receptor beta chains from the same sample are listed, as sequenced in a study of cytomegalovirus exposure and HLA in healthy donors. In the PCR, 60 Vbeta and 13 Jbeta primers were used. Only in-frame clones appear in the TCRdb table, and some are missing; sequencing was by immunoSEQ multiplex PCR. The table records some 100,000 clones, roughly 71% of them present only once. Sequencing was carried out using PBMCs. The source of these receptors is a man aged 45 to 65 in good health and CMV-seronegative.

The chain couples TRBV5-1 to TRBJ1-6; maybe TRBD1 (5 bases). The CDR3 is 16 amino acids. Germline values: CDR1 SGHRS, CDR2 YFSETQ. Trimming shortened V by 2 bases and J by 0 bases, and 9 bases separated the two germline ends. CDR3 protein: CASSFDSSSYNSPLHF. Written as DNA, the CDR3 is TGCGCCAGCAGCTTCGACAGTAGCTCCTATAATTCACCCCTCCACTTT.

The chain has TRBV28 and TRBJ1-1; the D is unclear. Per germline, CDR1 MDHEN and CDR2 SYDVKM. This CDR3 has 13 amino acids. V was clipped by 3 bases and J by 0 bases, with 5 bases between them. CDR3: CASSFRLNTEAFF. Written as DNA, the CDR3 is TGTGCCAGCAGTTTCAGATTGAACACTGAAGCTTTCTTT.

V is TRBV23-1 and J is TRBJ1-5, with unresolved D. TRBV23-1 is an ORF for which the function is uncertain. The V and J ends lost 4 bases and 4 bases respectively, with 14 bases between them. The CDR3 length is 15 residues. This CDR3 is CASSRGQVLNQPQHF. CDR3 bases: TGCGCCAGCAGTCGTGGGCAGGTATTAAATCAGCCCCAGCATTTT.

The rearrangement uses TRBV7-9 and TRBJ1-1; perhaps TRBD1 as D (6 bases). Germline lookup yields CDR1 SEHNR and CDR2 FQNEAQ (reference sequence). CDR3 size: 13 residues. The germline V and J ends were trimmed by 7 bases and 0 bases, with 9 bases remaining between them. The CDR3 sequence: CASTGQMNTEAFF. The CDR3 nucleotides read TGTGCCAGCACCGGACAGATGAACACTGAAGCTTTCTTT. Together with reference TRBV7-9 and TRBJ1-1, the CDR3 gives the full variable domain: DTGVSQNPRHKITKRGQNVTFRCDPISEHNRLYWYRQTLGQGPEFLTYFQNEAQLEKSRLLSDRFSAERPKGSFSTLEIQRTEQGDSAMYLCASTGQMNTEAFFGQGTRLTVV.

The count of this clone is one. The chain uses TRBV19 and TRBJ2-5; TRBD1 agrees at 8 bases. Germline CDR1 LNHDA, CDR2 SQIVND (reference sequence). V gave up 1 base and J gave up 2 bases; unmatched junction bases: 12. The CDR3 contains 18 residues. The CDR3 here is CASSIVWTGIIGQETQYF. DNA of the CDR3: TGTGCCAGTAGTATAGTCTGGACAGGGATTATTGGTCAAGAGACCCAGTACTTC.

This chain joins TRBV6-6 and TRBJ2-1; 8 nucleotides agree with TRBD1. CDR3 size: 16 residues. The ends lost 4 bases at V and 1 base at J; junction bases unmatched: 6. Germline lookup yields CDR1 MNHNY and CDR2 SVGAGI (reference sequence). CDR3 sequence reads: CASSSSDRESYNEQFF. In nucleotides, the CDR3 is TGTGCCAGCAGTTCCTCGGACAGGGAATCCTACAATGAGCAGTTCTTC.

The chain recombines TRBV15 with TRBJ2-3; TRBD2 matches 7 bases. This CDR3 is 15 amino acids long. V gave up 1 base and J gave up 2 bases; unmatched junction bases: 3. Germline V CDR1 and CDR2: LNHNV, YYDKDF (reference sequence). This chain's CDR3 is CATSRATSDTDTQYF. Here the CDR3 DNA reads TGTGCCACCAGCAGAGCTACTAGCGACACAGATACGCAGTATTTT.

This clone was seen more than once but under ten times. The chain recombines TRBV21-1 with TRBJ1-1; no DNA check was done on the table's D call, TRBD1. TRBV21-1 is classified as a pseudogene. The CDR3 is 14 amino acids. CDR3 nucleotide sequence: TGTGCCAGCAGCAATGGACAGCTGAACACTGAAGCTTTCTTT. This codes for CASSNGQLNTEAFF.

The chain joins TRBV19 to TRBJ1-1; D not certain. The V gene's germline CDR1 is LNHDA and CDR2 SQIVND (reference sequence). This CDR3 has 13 amino acids. V lost 6 bases to trimming and J lost 2 bases, with 10 bases between them. CDR3 residues: CASSLESNTEAFF. The CDR3 DNA sequence: TGTGCCAGTAGCCTAGAGTCAAACACTGAAGCTTTCTTT.

The J gene is TRBJ2-3, the V gene TRBV27; 15 nucleotides line up with TRBD2. The V and J ends lost 6 bases and 1 base, in that order; junction bases with no gene match: 14. Germline V gene lookup returns CDR1 MNHEY and CDR2 SMNVEV (reference sequence). The CDR3 is 20 amino acids. CDR3 loop: CASRGIGRTSGRARTDTQYF. The DNA of the CDR3 is TGTGCCAGCAGGGGGATCGGCCGGACTAGCGGGAGGGCCCGCACAGATACGCAGTATTTT.

This chain connects TRBV6-5 to TRBJ2-7; a weak D match, TRBD1 (7 bases). V gave up 6 bases and J gave up 5 bases, with 17 bases separating them. In germline, CDR1 is MNHEY, CDR2 SVGAGI. CDR3 length: 14 residues. CDR3 sequence: CASRVRGAGDEQYF. The CDR3 coding sequence is TGTGCCAGCAGGGTCAGGGGGGCTGGAGACGAGCAGTACTTC.

The chain uses TRBV9 and TRBJ1-2; 7 bases are a match to TRBD1. The CDR3 contains 15 residues. The V gene's germline CDR1 is SGDLS and CDR2 YYNGEE. V dropped 3 bases and J dropped 6; count of bases not matched to a gene: 11. The CDR3 DNA reads TGTGCCAGCAGCGCGCGCCGTGTAGGGGGCCATGGCTACACCTTC. Amino acid sequence: CASSARRVGGHGYTF.

The V gene is TRBV11-2, the J gene TRBJ1-1, with D possibly TRBD1 on 6 matching bases. The CDR3 extends over 13 amino acids. Looked up from germline, CDR1 is SGHAT and CDR2 is FQNNGV. Trimming pared 7 bases from V and 1 base from J, leaving 10 bases between. The chain's CDR3 is CASTLQGNTEAFF. Written as DNA, the CDR3 is TGTGCCAGCACCCTACAGGGGAACACTGAAGCTTTCTTT.

The gene calls are TRBV6-5 and TRBJ1-6, with D unresolved. V dropped 6 bases and J dropped 7 bases, with 7 bases sitting between them. The CDR3 totals 12 residues. Germline V lookup: CDR1 MNHEY, CDR2 SVGAGI. The CDR3 loop reads CASSPQNSPLHF. In DNA, the CDR3 is TGTGCCAGCAGCCCCCAGAATTCACCCCTCCACTTT.

This clone has only a few counts. The V call is TRBV6-6, the J call TRBJ1-5, with D perhaps matching TRBD1 (6 bases). V was pared by 0 bases and J by 5 bases, with 14 bases between. This CDR3 has 16 residues. CDR1 MNHNY and CDR2 SVGAGI come from the germline V gene (reference sequence). CDR3 coding DNA: TGTGCCAGCAGTTACTCGAGGACAGAGGTGGATCAGCCCCAGCATTTT. It is translated as CASSYSRTEVDQPQHF.

The chain uses TRBV18 and TRBJ2-7, with D perhaps matching TRBD1 (5 bases). Trimming left V 1 base short and J 2 bases short, with 9 bases between. This CDR3 has 14 amino acids. Germline assignment: CDR1 KGHSH and CDR2 LQKENI. CDR3 sequence (DNA): TGTGCCAGCTCACCACAGGGGCCAGCCTACGAGCAGTACTTC. Translated, it gives CASSPQGPAYEQYF.

A note on this clone: Germline is not matched at one junction end, which may reflect a read error. The gene calls are TRBV28 and TRBJ1-6; D is ambiguous. Germline lookup yields CDR1 MDHEN and CDR2 SYDVKM. The length of the CDR3 is 16 residues. CDR3 loop: CASNLGEGSYNSPLHF. The CDR3 coding sequence is TGTGCCAGCAATTTAGGTGAGGGCAGTTATAATTCACCCCTCCACTTT.

This clone was seen only a few times. The CDR3: CASSDAGRENTEAFF. The CDR3 DNA is TGCGCCAGCAGTGATGCGGGCAGAGAGAACACTGAAGCTTTCTTT. The chain has TRBV10-1 and TRBJ1-1, with D hard to call. The CDR3 is 15 amino acids. Trimming removed 3 bases from V and 1 base from J, with 12 bases in between. Germline V gives CDR1 WNHNN, CDR2 SYGVQD (reference sequence).

The CDR3 DNA is TGTGCCAGCAGTGAGGGACAGGTAATCAATGAGCAGTTCTTC. This translates into CASSEGQVINEQFF. J is TRBJ2-1 and V is TRBV2, with 8 bases lining up with TRBD1. The CDR3 has 14 residues. With 3 bases clipped from V and 6 bases from J, the junction kept 4 bases outside the gene matches. Germline CDR1 is SNHLY and CDR2 is FYNNEI.

This clone was recorded a few times. The chain carries TRBV29-1 and TRBJ2-1, with 12 bases identical to TRBD2. The CDR3 is 12 residues long. Germline lookup yields CDR1 SQVTM and CDR2 ANQGSEA. V lost 2 bases to trimming and J lost 15 bases; unmatched junction nucleotides: 5. CDR3 sequence (DNA): TGCAGCGTTGAACCGCCACTAGCGGGAGGGTTCTTC. As protein: CSVEPPLAGGFF.

The genes are TRBV11-2 and TRBJ1-2, with TRBD1 identical over 7 bases. Germline-derived CDR1 and CDR2 are SGHAT and FQNNGV. The CDR3 contains 12 residues. V shed 5 bases, J shed 8 bases, and the junction held 5 bases outside the gene matches. CDR3 amino acids: CASSTQGEGYTF. CDR3 nucleotide sequence: TGTGCCAGCAGCACGCAGGGGGAAGGCTACACCTTC.

J is TRBJ2-2 and V is TRBV5-5; D might be TRBD2 (6 bases). Germline V gene data show CDR1 as SGHKS and CDR2 as YYEKEE (reference sequence). CDR3 length equals 14 residues. The V end lost 3 bases, the J end lost 1 base, and 7 bases lay between the germline ends. Here the CDR3 DNA reads TGTGCCAGCAGCTCGCGGGGGAACACCGGGGAGCTGTTTTTT. This gives the protein CASSSRGNTGELFF. Full variable domain (missing parts from reference TRBV5-5 and TRBJ2-2): DAGVTQSPTHLIKTRGQQVTLRCSPISGHKSVSWYQQVLGQGPQFIFQYYEKEERGRGNFPDRFSARQFPNYSSELNVNALLLGDSALYLCASSSRGNTGELFFGEGSRLTVL.

This chain uses TRBV19 with TRBJ1-5; D perhaps matches TRBD1 (6 bases). Germline V gene data show CDR1 as LNHDA and CDR2 as SQIVND (reference sequence). CDR3 length equals 16 residues. Trimming shortened V by 3 bases and J by 3 bases, and 15 bases separated the two germline ends. The CDR3 is CASSMRGRGDNQPQHF. Here the CDR3 DNA reads TGTGCCAGTAGTATGAGGGGCAGGGGAGACAATCAGCCCCAGCATTTT.

This chain connects TRBV19 to TRBJ1-3; 8 bases line up with TRBD1. The CDR3 is 15 residues long. With 9 bases clipped from V and 2 bases from J, the junction kept 9 bases outside the gene matches. CDR1 is LNHDA and CDR2 is SQIVND in the germline V gene (reference sequence). The CDR3 protein is CASIDSTGAGNTIYF. In nucleotides, the CDR3 is TGTGCCAGCATCGACTCGACAGGGGCTGGAAACACCATATATTTT. The full variable domain, with the rest looked up from reference TRBV19 and TRBJ1-3, is DGGITQSPKYLFRKEGQNVTLSCEQNLNHDAMYWYRQDPGQGLRLIYYSQIVNDFQKGDIAEGYSVSREKKESFPLTVTSAQKNPTAFYLCASIDSTGAGNTIYFGEGSWLTVV.

The genes are TRBV7-9 and TRBJ2-7, with D perhaps TRBD1 (6 bases). Trimming stripped 4 bases from V and 4 bases from J, with 20 bases between. The CDR3 totals 16 residues. Germline V gene lookup returns CDR1 SEHNR and CDR2 FQNEAQ (reference sequence). The CDR3 DNA is TGTGCCAGCAGCTCGAACCTCCGGGACATTATATACGAGCAGTACTTC. It is translated as CASSSNLRDIIYEQYF.

The chain carries TRBV5-1 and TRBJ2-2; TRBD2 matches 12 bases. Germline V gene lookup returns CDR1 SGHRS and CDR2 YFSETQ. The V and J ends lost 4 bases and 7 bases, in that order; junction bases with no gene match: 8. The CDR3 runs 16 residues. The CDR3 here is CASSRRTSGTNGELFF. In DNA, the CDR3 is TGCGCCAGCAGCCGGAGGACTAGCGGGACTAACGGGGAGCTGTTTTTT.

The chain uses TRBV14 and TRBJ2-2; 8 nucleotides match TRBD2. The CDR3 has 17 amino acids. V was clipped by 3 bases and J by 3 bases; unmatched bases: 9. Germline CDR1 is SGHDN and CDR2 is FVKESK. The CDR3 sequence is CASSHPALSGDTGELFF. In nucleotides, the CDR3 is TGTGCCAGCAGCCATCCCGCCCTTAGCGGGGACACCGGGGAGCTGTTTTTT.

V gene TRBV7-2 combines with J gene TRBJ2-1, with a possible D match to TRBD2 (7 bases). V lost 3 bases to trimming and J lost 7 bases, with 19 bases between them. CDR3 length: 16 residues. CDR1 and CDR2 from the germline V gene are SGHTA and FQGNSA. The CDR3 DNA follows: TGTGCCAGCAGCTTGAGATACGATCGGGGGGCGAATGAGCAGTTCTTC. Protein sequence: CASSLRYDRGANEQFF.

The J gene is TRBJ2-7, the V gene TRBV5-1; 9 bases are shared with TRBD1. V shed 0 bases, J shed 2 bases, and the junction held 15 bases outside the gene matches. In germline, CDR1 is SGHRS, CDR2 YFSETQ. The CDR3 contains 19 residues. The DNA of the CDR3 is TGCGCCAGCAGCTTGGATTTTGGGACAGGGATTACTAGGGCCTACGAGCAGTACTTC. Encoded protein: CASSLDFGTGITRAYEQYF.